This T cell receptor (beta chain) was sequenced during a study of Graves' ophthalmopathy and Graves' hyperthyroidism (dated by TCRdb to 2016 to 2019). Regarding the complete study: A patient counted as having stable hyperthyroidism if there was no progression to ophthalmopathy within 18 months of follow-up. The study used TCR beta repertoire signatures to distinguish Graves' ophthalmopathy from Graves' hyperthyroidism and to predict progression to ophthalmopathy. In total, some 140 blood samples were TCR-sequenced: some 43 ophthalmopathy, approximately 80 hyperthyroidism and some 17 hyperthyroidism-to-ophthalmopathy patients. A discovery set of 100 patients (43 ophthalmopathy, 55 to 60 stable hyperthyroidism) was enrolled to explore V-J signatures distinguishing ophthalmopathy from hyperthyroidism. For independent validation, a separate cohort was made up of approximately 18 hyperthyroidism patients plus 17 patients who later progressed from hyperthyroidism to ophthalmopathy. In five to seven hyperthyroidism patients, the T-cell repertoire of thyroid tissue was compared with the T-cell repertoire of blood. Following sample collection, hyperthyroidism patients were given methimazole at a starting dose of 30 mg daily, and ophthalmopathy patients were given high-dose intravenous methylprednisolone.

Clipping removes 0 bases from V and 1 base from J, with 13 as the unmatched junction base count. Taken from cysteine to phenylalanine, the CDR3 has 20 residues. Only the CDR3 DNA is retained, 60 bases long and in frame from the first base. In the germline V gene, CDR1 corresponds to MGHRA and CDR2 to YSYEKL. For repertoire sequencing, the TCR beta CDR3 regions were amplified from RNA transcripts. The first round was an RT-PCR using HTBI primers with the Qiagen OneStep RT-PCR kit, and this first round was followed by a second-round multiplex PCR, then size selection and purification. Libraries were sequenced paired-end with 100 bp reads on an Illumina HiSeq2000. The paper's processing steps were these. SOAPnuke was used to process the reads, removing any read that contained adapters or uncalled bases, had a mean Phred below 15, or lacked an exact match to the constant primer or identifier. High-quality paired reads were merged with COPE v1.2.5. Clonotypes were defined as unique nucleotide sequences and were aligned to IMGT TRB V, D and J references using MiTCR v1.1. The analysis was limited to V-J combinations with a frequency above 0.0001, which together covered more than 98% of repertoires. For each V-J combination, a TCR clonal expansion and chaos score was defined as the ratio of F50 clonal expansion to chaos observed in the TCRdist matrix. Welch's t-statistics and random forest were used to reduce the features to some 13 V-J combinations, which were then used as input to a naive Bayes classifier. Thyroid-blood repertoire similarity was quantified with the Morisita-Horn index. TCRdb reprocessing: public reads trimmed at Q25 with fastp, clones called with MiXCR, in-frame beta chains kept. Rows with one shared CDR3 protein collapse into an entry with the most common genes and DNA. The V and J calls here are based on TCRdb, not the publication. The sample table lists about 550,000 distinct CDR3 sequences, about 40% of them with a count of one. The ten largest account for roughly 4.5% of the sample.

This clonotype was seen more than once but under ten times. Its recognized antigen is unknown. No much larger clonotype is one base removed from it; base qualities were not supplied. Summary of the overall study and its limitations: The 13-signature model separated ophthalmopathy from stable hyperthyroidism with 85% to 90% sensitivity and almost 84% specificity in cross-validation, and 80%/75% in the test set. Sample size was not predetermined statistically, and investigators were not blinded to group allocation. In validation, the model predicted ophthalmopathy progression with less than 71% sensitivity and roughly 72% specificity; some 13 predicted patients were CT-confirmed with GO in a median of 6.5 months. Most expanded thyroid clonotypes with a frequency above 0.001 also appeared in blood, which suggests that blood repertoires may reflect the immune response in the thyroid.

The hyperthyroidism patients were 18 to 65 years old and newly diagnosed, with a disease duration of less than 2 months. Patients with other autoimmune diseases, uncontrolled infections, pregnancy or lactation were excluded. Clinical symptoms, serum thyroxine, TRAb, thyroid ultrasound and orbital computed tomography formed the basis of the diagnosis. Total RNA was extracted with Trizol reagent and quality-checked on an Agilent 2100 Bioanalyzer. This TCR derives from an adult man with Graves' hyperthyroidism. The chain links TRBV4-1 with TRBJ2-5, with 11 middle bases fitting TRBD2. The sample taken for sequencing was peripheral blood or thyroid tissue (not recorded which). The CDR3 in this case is CASSQDTGFTGTSGQETQYF. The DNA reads TGCGCCAGCAGCCAAGATACCGGCTTTACCGGGACTAGCGGCCAAGAGACCCAGTACTTC.